Below, 29 T cell receptor beta chains from the same sample are listed, as sequenced in a study of regulatory T cells in long-lasting Graves disease. iRepertoire HTBI primers and Arm-PCR of CDR3 regions built TCR beta libraries. Each CDR3 protein is one row after TCRdb ran MiXCR on the multiplex PCR reads. This table holds approximately 690,000 distinct CDR3 sequences, 30% found once. Time point described: persistent/refractory GD, antithyroid drugs over 5 years with positive TRAb. PBMC-extracted RNA yielded the TCR library. Sample: peripheral blood mononuclear cells (PBMCs), taken when the disease was refractory, from a patient treated with antithyroid drugs. All receptors come from a female donor with Graves disease.

This rearrangement joins TRBV11-2 to TRBJ1-2, with D unclear. Germline loops: CDR1 SGHAT, CDR2 FQNNGV. V was clipped by 1 base and J by 4 bases, with 7 bases between them. The CDR3 is 13 residues long. CDR3 amino acids: CASSLGPVYGYTF. In DNA, the CDR3 is TGTGCCAGCAGCTTAGGACCGGTCTATGGCTACACCTTC.

The table lists this clonotype with a few counts. This chain connects TRBV20-1 to TRBJ2-5; no definite D call. The CDR3 totals 14 residues. Germline V gene lookup returns CDR1 DFQATT and CDR2 SNEGSKA (reference sequence). Trimming shortened V by 5 bases and J by 5 bases, and 18 bases separated the two germline ends. CDR3 loop: CSAPVEGPLETQYF. The CDR3, as DNA: TGCAGTGCTCCCGTCGAAGGGCCGTTGGAGACCCAGTACTTC.

This clonotype occurred many times. The rearrangement links TRBV27 to TRBJ1-4; 7 nucleotides agree with TRBD1. The CDR3 extends over 14 amino acids. Germline CDR1 and CDR2: MNHEY and SMNVEV (reference sequence). Trimming removed 4 bases from V and 4 bases from J; junction bases left unmatched: 3. CDR3 DNA sequence: TGTGCCAGCAGTTCGACAGGGATTAATGAAAAACTGTTTTTT. Its translation: CASSSTGINEKLFF.

This clonotype has just a few counts. The V and J genes are TRBV29-1 and TRBJ1-2, with D possibly being TRBD1 (6 bases). V lost 3 bases to trimming and J lost 8 bases, with 16 bases between them. Germline V lookup: CDR1 SQVTM, CDR2 ANQGSEA. CDR3 size: 13 residues. In nucleotides, the CDR3 is TGCAGCGTTGAGAAGGGGCAGGGGAACGGCTACACCTTC. This gives the protein CSVEKGQGNGYTF.

This clonotype was seen only a few times. The V and J genes are TRBV24-1 and TRBJ1-2; no clear D gene. The CDR3 is 12 residues long. V shed 9 bases and J shed 2 bases, with 9 bases lying between them. CDR1 and CDR2 (germline): KGHDR, SFDVKD. CDR3 coding DNA: TGTGCCACCTCAACTGAAAACTATGGCTACACCTTC. Its translation is CATSTENYGYTF.

This chain joins TRBV5-5 and TRBJ2-7; D uncertain. CDR1 SGHKS and CDR2 YYEKEE come from the germline V gene (reference sequence). The CDR3 extends over 15 amino acids. V was shortened by 0 bases and J by 2 bases, with 12 bases between the two germline ends. In nucleotides, the CDR3 is TGTGCCAGCAGCTTGGTAACGGCTCTTACCTACGAGCAGTACTTC. This encodes CASSLVTALTYEQYF.

Many counts were recorded for this clonotype. The chain is built from TRBV28 and TRBJ1-6, with D hard to call. The germline V gene has CDR1 MDHEN and CDR2 SYDVKM. V was clipped by 7 bases and J by 3 bases, with 16 bases between them. This CDR3 is built from 16 residues. CDR3 nucleotide sequence: TGTGCCAGCAATTCAGATCTCGTCGGCTATAATTCACCCCTCCACTTT. Protein: CASNSDLVGYNSPLHF.

J is TRBJ1-1 and V is TRBV9, with 7 positions matching TRBD1. Per germline, CDR1 SGDLS and CDR2 YYNGEE. The V and J ends lost 0 bases and 2 bases, in that order; junction bases with no gene match: 4. The CDR3 is made up of 15 amino acids. The CDR3 DNA reads as TGTGCCAGCAGCGTAGAACCAGGGGGTAACACTGAAGCTTTCTTT. It codes for CASSVEPGGNTEAFF.

The rearrangement uses TRBV4-1 and TRBJ1-4; D not resolved. The CDR3 consists of 13 residues. The ends were cut back, 0 bases at V and 8 bases at J, with 7 bases in the middle. Germline CDR1 reads MGHRA; CDR2 reads YSYEKL. CDR3 in DNA: TGCGCCAGCAGCCAAGATAGAGAAGAAAAACTGTTTTTT. It codes for CASSQDREEKLFF.

This clonotype was counted at least ten times. J is TRBJ2-7 and V is TRBV12-3 or TRBV12-4; perhaps TRBD1 as D (6 bases). V lost 6 bases and J lost 2, with 8 bases in between. This CDR3 is 12 amino acids long. This CDR3 reads CASSRDTYEQYF. Here the CDR3 DNA reads TGTGCCAGCAGCCGGGACACCTACGAGCAGTACTTC.

This clonotype was seen more than once but under ten times. The chain combines TRBV20-1 with TRBJ2-7; no firm D call. Germline V gene sequence: CDR1 DFQATT, CDR2 SNEGSKA (reference sequence). Trimming cost V 3 bases and J 3 bases, with 12 bases left between them. This CDR3 contains 13 residues. The CDR3 DNA follows: TGCAGTGCTAGCCCCTCCCGCGGCTACGAGCAGTACTTC. The encoded protein is CSASPSRGYEQYF.

The chain has TRBV20-1 and TRBJ2-7; the match to TRBD2 covers 10 bases. The CDR3 sequence is 15 residues long. The ends lost 0 bases at V and 2 bases at J; junction bases unmatched: 4. Looked up from germline, CDR1 is DFQATT and CDR2 is SNEGSKA (reference sequence). In DNA form, the CDR3 reads TGCAGTGCTAGAGATGTAGCGGGAGGTACCTACGAGCAGTACTTC. Its protein is CSARDVAGGTYEQYF.

Concerning this clonotype itself: A much larger clone differs from this one at a single base, so this may be a read error. J is TRBJ1-1 and V is TRBV6-1; D unresolved. Trimming removed 7 bases at V and 1 base at J, with 7 bases between. The CDR3 runs to 12 residues. Per germline, CDR1 MNHNS and CDR2 SASEGT. The CDR3 region is CASNRENTEAFF. CDR3 nucleotides: TGTGCCAGCAATCGGGAGAACACTGAAGCTTTCTTT.

The V gene is TRBV5-1, the J gene TRBJ2-7; D is unresolved. Germline CDR1 and CDR2: SGHRS and YFSETQ. Trimming left V 1 base short and J 0 bases short, with 8 bases between. The CDR3 is 14 amino acids. The chain's CDR3 is CASSLWSASYEQYF. CDR3 in DNA: TGCGCCAGCAGCTTGTGGAGCGCCTCCTACGAGCAGTACTTC. Drawing the rest from reference TRBV5-1 and TRBJ2-7, the complete variable domain is KAGVTQTPRYLIKTRGQQVTLSCSPISGHRSVSWYQQTPGQGLQFLFEYFSETQRNKGNFPGRFSGRQFSNSRSEMNVSTLELGDSALYLCASSLWSASYEQYFGPGTRLTVT.

About this clonotype: A much larger clone lies a single base off, so this may be a read error. Lacking the conserved final phenylalanine or tryptophan, this CDR3 likely reflects a read error. This rearrangement joins TRBV2 to TRBJ1-2; D remains ambiguous. CDR3 length: 10 residues. Trimming removed 8 bases from V and 4 bases from J, with 5 bases in between. The V gene's germline CDR1 is SNHLY and CDR2 FYNNEI. The CDR3 DNA is TGTGCCAGCCTTACCTATGGCTACACCCTC. It codes for CASLTYGYTL.

The chain employs TRBV20-1 and TRBJ2-1; 10 bases are shared with TRBD2. The CDR3 loop spans 13 amino acids. Trimming cost V 4 bases and J 10 bases; bases outside gene matches: 7. The germline V gene has CDR1 DFQATT and CDR2 SNEGSKA (reference sequence). In nucleotides, the CDR3 is TGCAGTGCTACGGCTAGCGGGAGTTGGGAGCAGTTCTTC. Translation: CSATASGSWEQFF.

This chain uses TRBV6-5 with TRBJ1-1, with 8 bases fitting TRBD1. The CDR3 has 17 amino acids. Germline-derived CDR1 and CDR2 are MNHEY and SVGAGI. Germline trimming cut 4 bases from V and 3 bases from J; bases unmatched to any gene: 13. DNA for the CDR3: TGTGCCAGCAGTTCGCTTACAGGGGGGCCTTGGGACACTGAAGCTTTCTTT. It is translated as CASSSLTGGPWDTEAFF.

This clonotype was observed a handful of times. The chain uses TRBV30 and TRBJ2-2; D not resolved. V gave up 0 bases and J gave up 0 bases, with 2 bases separating them. Germline V lookup: CDR1 GTSNPN, CDR2 SVGIG (reference sequence). CDR3 length: 13 amino acids. The CDR3 loop reads CAWSVTNTGELFF. CDR3 DNA: TGTGCCTGGAGTGTGACGAACACCGGGGAGCTGTTTTTT.

The J gene is TRBJ2-1, the V gene TRBV2; possibly TRBD1 for D (5 bases). The CDR3 is 15 amino acids. The germline V gene encodes CDR1 SNHLY and CDR2 FYNNEI. With 1 base removed from V and 0 bases from J, the gap between germline ends came to 7 bases. This CDR3 is CASSEDRSSYNEQFF. CDR3 bases: TGTGCCAGCAGTGAAGACAGGAGCTCCTACAATGAGCAGTTCTTC.

The CDR3 DNA follows: TGTGCCAGCAGTTCGGGACTAGTTCAGTATTTT. Translation gives CASSSGLVQYF. The chain uses TRBV28 and TRBJ2-3; 8 bases line up with TRBD2. Germline lookup yields CDR1 MDHEN and CDR2 SYDVKM. J gave up 12 bases and V 4 bases, and 3 bases lay outside the gene matches. This CDR3 spans 11 amino acids.

The CDR3 DNA follows: TGTGCCAGCAGCCCGGACCTCACTAATGAAAAACTGTTTTTT. Encoded protein: CASSPDLTNEKLFF. This chain links TRBV7-2 with TRBJ1-4; D gene unclear. The CDR3 loop spans 14 amino acids. Trimming cost V 5 bases and J 2 bases, with 9 bases left between them. In germline, CDR1 is SGHTA, CDR2 FQGNSA.

This clonotype was counted between two and nine times. V and J are TRBV25-1 and TRBJ1-4, with D maybe TRBD1 (6 bases). With 6 bases removed from V and 4 bases from J, the gap between germline ends came to 15 bases. In germline, CDR1 is MGHDK, CDR2 SYGVNS. This CDR3 spans 15 amino acids. The CDR3 coding sequence is TGTGCCAGCAGCGCAATCGGACAGCTTAATGAAAAACTGTTTTTT. It yields the protein CASSAIGQLNEKLFF.

V and J are TRBV9 and TRBJ1-2; TRBD1 agrees at 9 bases. V lost 3 bases and J lost 6; bases outside the gene matches: 3. The V gene's germline CDR1 is SGDLS and CDR2 YYNGEE. The CDR3 has 13 amino acids. CDR3 bases: TGTGCCAGCAGCGACGGGACAGGGAATGGCTACACCTTC. Translating it yields CASSDGTGNGYTF.

This clonotype was seen a few times. The V and J genes are TRBV6-1 and TRBJ1-3; a weak D match, TRBD1 (5 bases). This CDR3 has 12 residues. V lost 9 bases, J lost 4 bases, and 10 bases lay in between. Per germline, CDR1 MNHNS and CDR2 SASEGT. CDR3 protein: CARQGSGNTIYF. The CDR3 DNA sequence: TGTGCCAGGCAGGGATCGGGAAACACCATATATTTT.

V and J are TRBV9 and TRBJ2-1, with TRBD1 identical over 10 bases. CDR1 is SGDLS, CDR2 YYNGEE, per germline. CDR3 length: 14 amino acids. Trimming took 7 bases from V and 4 from J; bases not matched to a gene: 5. The CDR3 region is CASDGTGEYNEQFF. CDR3 nucleotides: TGTGCCAGCGACGGGACAGGGGAATACAATGAGCAGTTCTTC.

This clonotype was counted a few times. The chain combines TRBV10-3 with TRBJ2-5, with D unresolved. CDR3 length equals 19 residues. CDR1 and CDR2 from the germline V gene are ENHRY and SYGVKD. V lost 0 bases to trimming and J lost 4 bases, with 24 bases between them. As DNA, the CDR3 is TGTGCCATCAGTGAGTCTACGGACGGTCGGGCCGACAACGTAGAGACCCAGTACTTC. Amino acids: CAISESTDGRADNVETQYF.

The V gene is TRBV5-6, the J gene TRBJ1-6; no clear D. The J call may be mistaken, given a closer DNA end match to TRBJ1-1. The CDR3 contains 15 residues. CDR1 is SGHDT, CDR2 YYEEEE, per germline. Written as DNA, the CDR3 is TGTGCCAGCAGCTTGAACCAACCGCGCGGGGAGGAAGCTTTCTTT. This encodes CASSLNQPRGEEAFF.

The rearrangement uses TRBV19 and TRBJ1-5; D call uncertain. The CDR3 is 16 amino acids. Between the trimmed V and J ends, which lost 0 bases and 0 bases, there was a span of 9 bases. In germline, CDR1 is LNHDA, CDR2 SQIVND (reference sequence). The CDR3 loop is CASSIDYSYSNQPQHF. The CDR3 DNA reads TGTGCCAGTAGTATAGATTACAGCTATAGCAATCAGCCCCAGCATTTT. The complete variable domain, with remaining parts taken from reference TRBV19 and TRBJ1-5, reads DGGITQSPKYLFRKEGQNVTLSCEQNLNHDAMYWYRQDPGQGLRLIYYSQIVNDFQKGDIAEGYSVSREKKESFPLTVTSAQKNPTAFYLCASSIDYSYSNQPQHFGDGTRLSIL.

This clonotype was observed a few times. The junction shows a germline mismatch at one end, possibly a read error. The V gene is TRBV13, the J gene TRBJ2-1; TRBD2 agrees at 9 bases. CDR3 length: 18 residues. Germline V gene data show CDR1 as PRHDT and CDR2 as FYEKMQ (reference sequence). CDR3 protein: CASSNAPPLAGIINEKFF. DNA of the CDR3: TGTGCCAGCAGCAATGCCCCCCCTCTAGCGGGAATTATAAATGAGAAGTTCTTC.